This TCR beta chain emerged from a study of shared clonotypes between healthy human individuals. The table came from immunoSEQ multiplex PCR; TCRdb's copy has only in-frame clones and leaves some out. There are approximately 940,000 clones in the sample; less than 85% occur only once, and over 1.3% lies in the top ten. The CDR3 totals 14 residues. The germline CDR1 and CDR2 sequences are SGHTA and FQGNSA. The V gene end was trimmed by 5 bases and the J gene end by 9 bases; junction bases not matched to a gene: 8. Source material: memory CD4+ T cells sorted from blood. Sample subset: CD45RA-negative fraction. This rearrangement joins TRBV7-2 to TRBJ2-4; TRBD1 agrees at 9 bases. This clonotype was sampled from a man in his late teens or twenties in good health. CDR3 amino acids: CASSAQTGGGIQYF. Here the CDR3 DNA reads TGTGCCAGCAGCGCACAGACAGGGGGAGGCATTCAGTACTTC.